The 8 T cell receptor beta chains below all came from one sample that was sequenced in a study of shared clonotypes between healthy human individuals (dated by TCRdb to 2018 to 2020). Library preparation used the immunoSEQ multiplex PCR assay. As stored in TCRdb, this immuneACCESS dataset retains in-frame rearrangements with V and J assigned. A fraction of the clones does not appear; measured against another copy, unresolved V genes explain less than half of the discrepancy, and the remainder lacks a known reason. The sample profile shows about 530,000 clones; around 96% of them were found once. The top ten clones comprise 0.06% of the sample. The sample taken for sequencing was naive CD4+ T cells sorted from blood. The label giving this sample's cell subset or site can be read as: CD45RA+ positively selected. These receptors were taken from a woman in her twenties or thirties in good health.

This CDR3 reads CASTRRVLGWEKLFF. The CDR3 nucleotides are TGTGCCAGCACACGGAGGGTACTAGGGTGGGAAAAACTGTTTTTT. The chain joins TRBV7-3 to TRBJ1-4, with D hard to call. This CDR3 has 15 residues. In germline, CDR1 is SGHTA, CDR2 FQGTGA. The V gene lost 7 bases and the J gene lost 8 bases, with 20 bases spanning the gap. Looking up the rest from reference TRBV7-3 and TRBJ1-4 gives the full variable domain: GAGVSQTPSNKVTEKGKYVELRCDPISGHTALYWYRQSLGQGPEFLIYFQGTGAADDSGLPNDRFFAVRPEGSVSTLKIQRTERGDSAVYLCASTRRVLGWEKLFFGSGTQLSVL.

The V call is TRBV7-9, the J call TRBJ1-3; D gene uncertain. With 4 bases removed from V and 0 bases from J, the gap between germline ends came to 13 bases. Germline CDR1 reads SEHNR; CDR2 reads FQNEAQ (reference sequence). The CDR3 contains 16 residues. The CDR3 sequence: CASSSDRTVSGNTIYF. The CDR3 DNA sequence: TGTGCCAGCAGCTCCGATCGGACGGTCTCTGGAAACACCATATATTTT. Supplemented by reference TRBV7-9 and TRBJ1-3, the full variable domain reads DTGVSQNPRHKITKRGQNVTFRCDPISEHNRLYWYRQTLGQGPEFLTYFQNEAQLEKSRLLSDRFSAERPKGSFSTLEIQRTEQGDSAMYLCASSSDRTVSGNTIYFGEGSWLTVV.

The chain couples TRBV27 to TRBJ2-2, with D tentatively TRBD2 (6 bases). The ends were cut back, 2 bases at V and 0 bases at J, with 13 bases in the middle. Germline lookup yields CDR1 MNHEY and CDR2 SMNVEV (reference sequence). The CDR3 runs to 17 residues. Written as DNA, the CDR3 is TGTGCCAGCAGTTTAATGTTTTGGGGGGCGAACACCGGGGAGCTGTTTTTT. Amino acids: CASSLMFWGANTGELFF.

This chain uses TRBV6-6 with TRBJ1-4; no firm D call. The CDR3 has 12 amino acids. Germline V gene sequence: CDR1 MNHNY, CDR2 SVGAGI (reference sequence). V was clipped by 6 bases and J by 8 bases, with 10 bases between them. The CDR3: CASSPGGEKLFF. In nucleotides, the CDR3 is TGTGCCAGCAGCCCCGGAGGCGAAAAACTGTTTTTT.

V and J are TRBV27 and TRBJ1-2, with 10 bases that match TRBD1. The trim removed 5 bases at V and 5 bases at J, leaving 11 bases unmatched. Germline CDR1 and CDR2: MNHEY and SMNVEV (reference sequence). The CDR3 sequence is 16 residues long. CDR3: CASSPLAGQGRYGYTF. DNA for the CDR3: TGTGCCAGCAGTCCCCTAGCGGGACAGGGGAGGTATGGCTACACCTTC.

The chain couples TRBV11-1 to TRBJ2-1; TRBD2 matches at 8 bases. J gave up 8 bases and V 6 bases, and 12 bases lay outside the gene matches. Germline V gene data show CDR1 as SGHAT and CDR2 as FQDESV (reference sequence). This CDR3 contains 15 residues. CDR3 sequence reads: CASRSPGLVKDEQFF. In nucleotides, the CDR3 is TGTGCCAGCAGATCCCCGGGACTAGTGAAGGATGAGCAGTTCTTC. Full variable domain (missing parts from reference TRBV11-1 and TRBJ2-1): EAEVAQSPRYKITEKSQAVAFWCDPISGHATLYWYRQILGQGPELLVQFQDESVVDDSQLPKDRFSAERLKGVDSTLKIQPAELGDSAMYLCASRSPGLVKDEQFFGPGTRLTVL.

V and J are TRBV10-1 and TRBJ2-3; 10 bases are a match to TRBD2. After removal of 0 bases from V and 4 bases from J, the junction contained 4 bases not matched to a gene. This CDR3 region has 16 residues. The germline CDR1 and CDR2 sequences are WNHNN and SYGVQD (reference sequence). CDR3 DNA: TGCGCCAGCAGTGAGTCGAGGCTAGCGGGAGCAGATACGCAGTATTTT. This sequence encodes CASSESRLAGADTQYF.

This clone turned up a few times. The chain recombines TRBV18 with TRBJ1-1; the D is unclear. CDR1 and CDR2 (germline): KGHSH, LQKENI. V was pared by 5 bases and J by 0 bases, with 13 bases between. This CDR3 is built from 15 residues. CDR3 coding DNA: TGTGCCAGCTCAGGGAAGGCCTCCATGAACACTGAAGCTTTCTTT. Translated, it gives CASSGKASMNTEAFF.